This T cell receptor beta chain appears in the sequencing data of a study of blood T cell repertoires in COVID-19. About the study: COVID-19 samples collected from the United States, Italy and Spain covered acute and convalescent phases.

Cohort 3 recovered donors had two negative PCRs, clearance, or symptom resolution. TCRdb's table, derived via immunoSEQ multiplex PCR, lists solely in-frame clones and lacks some. This table has just over 300,000 clones, 85% to 90% appearing once. There are a few counts of this clone. This clonotype was obtained from a man younger than 40 who had recovered from COVID-19. Sequences were obtained from PBMCs or T cells enriched from blood (not recorded which).

CDR3 coding DNA: TGCGCCAGCAGCCAAGATAAAGCAGGCTGGATTTTGGAAGAGACCCAGTACTTC. As protein: CASSQDKAGWILEETQYF. The rearrangement uses TRBV4-1 and TRBJ2-5; D unresolved. The germline V and J ends were trimmed by 0 bases and 3 bases, with 20 bases remaining between them. Germline CDR1 MGHRA, CDR2 YSYEKL. The CDR3 is 18 residues long.